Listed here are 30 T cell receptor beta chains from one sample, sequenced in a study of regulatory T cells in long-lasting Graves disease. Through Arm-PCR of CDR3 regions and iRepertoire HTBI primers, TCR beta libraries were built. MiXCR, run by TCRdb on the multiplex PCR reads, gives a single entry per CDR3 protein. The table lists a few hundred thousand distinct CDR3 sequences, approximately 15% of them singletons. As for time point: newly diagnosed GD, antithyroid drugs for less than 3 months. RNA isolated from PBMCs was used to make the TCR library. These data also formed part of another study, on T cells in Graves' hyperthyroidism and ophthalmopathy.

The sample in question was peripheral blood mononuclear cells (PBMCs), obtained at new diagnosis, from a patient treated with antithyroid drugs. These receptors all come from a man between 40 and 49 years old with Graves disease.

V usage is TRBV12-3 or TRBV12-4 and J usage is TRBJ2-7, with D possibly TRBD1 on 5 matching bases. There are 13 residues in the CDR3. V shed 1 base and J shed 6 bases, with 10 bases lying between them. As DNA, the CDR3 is TGTGCCAGCAGTTTAGGTCGTGACAGCGAGCAGTACTTC. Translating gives CASSLGRDSEQYF.

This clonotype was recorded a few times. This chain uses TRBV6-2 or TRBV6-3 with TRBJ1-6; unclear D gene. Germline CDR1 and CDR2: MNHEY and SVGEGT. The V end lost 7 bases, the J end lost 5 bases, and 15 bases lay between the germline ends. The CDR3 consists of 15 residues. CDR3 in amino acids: CASNTEPANNSPLHF. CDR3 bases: TGTGCCAGCAATACGGAGCCCGCGAATAATTCACCCCTCCACTTT.

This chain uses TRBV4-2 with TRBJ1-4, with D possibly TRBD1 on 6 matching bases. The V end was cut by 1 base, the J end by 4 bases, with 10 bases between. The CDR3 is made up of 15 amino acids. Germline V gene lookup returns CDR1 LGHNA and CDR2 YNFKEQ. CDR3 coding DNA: TGTGCCAGCAGCCAAGCCGGGGGCCGTAATGAAAAACTGTTTTTT. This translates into CASSQAGGRNEKLFF.

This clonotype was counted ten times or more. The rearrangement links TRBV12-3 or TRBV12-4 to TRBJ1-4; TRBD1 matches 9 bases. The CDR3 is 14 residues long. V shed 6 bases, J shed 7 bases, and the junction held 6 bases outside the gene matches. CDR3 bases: TGTGCCAGCAGGAGAACAGGGGGCCCTGAAAAACTGTTTTTT. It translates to CASRRTGGPEKLFF.

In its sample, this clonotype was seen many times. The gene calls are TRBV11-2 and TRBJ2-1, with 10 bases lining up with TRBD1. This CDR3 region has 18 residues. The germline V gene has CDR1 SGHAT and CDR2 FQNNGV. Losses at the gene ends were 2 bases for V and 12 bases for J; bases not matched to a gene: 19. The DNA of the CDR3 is TGTGCCAGCAGCTTAATTGGCTGGACAGGGGGTCCTAATTTTGGGCAGTTCTTC. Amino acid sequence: CASSLIGWTGGPNFGQFF.

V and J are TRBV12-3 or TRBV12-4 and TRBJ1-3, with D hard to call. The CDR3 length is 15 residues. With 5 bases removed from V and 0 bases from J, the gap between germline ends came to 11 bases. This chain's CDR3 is CASSASPSSGNTIYF. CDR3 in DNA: TGTGCCAGCAGTGCTTCGCCCAGCTCTGGAAACACCATATATTTT.

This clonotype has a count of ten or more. Here the CDR3 reads CSARDGAGGANVLTF. The CDR3 nucleotides read TGCAGTGCTAGAGATGGGGCGGGTGGGGCCAACGTCCTGACTTTC. This chain uses TRBV20-1 with TRBJ2-6, with D possibly called TRBD1 or TRBD2 (5 bases each). Trimming stripped 0 bases from V and 3 bases from J, with 9 bases between. Germline assignment: CDR1 DFQATT and CDR2 SNEGSKA (reference sequence). The CDR3 runs to 15 residues.

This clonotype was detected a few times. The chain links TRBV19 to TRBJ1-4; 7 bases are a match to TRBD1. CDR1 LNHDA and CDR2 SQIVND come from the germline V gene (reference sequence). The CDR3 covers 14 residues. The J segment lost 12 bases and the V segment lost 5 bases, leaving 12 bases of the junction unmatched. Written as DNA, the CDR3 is TGTGCCAGTAGTTTGGGGACAGTGCAGAATCAACTGTTTTTT. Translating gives CASSLGTVQNQLFF.

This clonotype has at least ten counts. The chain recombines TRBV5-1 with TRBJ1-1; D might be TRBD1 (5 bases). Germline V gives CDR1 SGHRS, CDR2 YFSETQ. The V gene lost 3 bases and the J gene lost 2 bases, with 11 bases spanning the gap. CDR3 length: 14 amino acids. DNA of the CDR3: TGCGCCAGCAGCTCCTCCGGGACTAACACTGAAGCTTTCTTT. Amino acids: CASSSSGTNTEAFF.

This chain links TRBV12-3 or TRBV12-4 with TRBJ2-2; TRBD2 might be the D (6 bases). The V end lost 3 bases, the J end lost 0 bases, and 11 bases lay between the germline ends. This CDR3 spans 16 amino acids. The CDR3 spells CASSFFRGTNTGELFF. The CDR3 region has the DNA TGTGCCAGCAGTTTTTTCCGCGGGACGAACACCGGGGAGCTGTTTTTT.

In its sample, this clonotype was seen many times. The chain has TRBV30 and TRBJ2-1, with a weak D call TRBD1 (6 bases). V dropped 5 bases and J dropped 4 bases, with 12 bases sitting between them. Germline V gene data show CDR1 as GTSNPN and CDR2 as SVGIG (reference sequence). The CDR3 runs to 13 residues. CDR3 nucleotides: TGTGCCTGGGGAAGACAGGTTTACAATGAGCAGTTCTTC. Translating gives CAWGRQVYNEQFF.

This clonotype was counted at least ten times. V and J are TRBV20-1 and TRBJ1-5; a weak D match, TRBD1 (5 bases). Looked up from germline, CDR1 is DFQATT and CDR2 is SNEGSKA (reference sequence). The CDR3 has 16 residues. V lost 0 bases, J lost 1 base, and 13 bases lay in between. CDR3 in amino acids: CSAREPFGQSNQPQHF. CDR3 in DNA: TGCAGTGCTAGAGAACCTTTTGGACAAAGCAATCAGCCCCAGCATTTT.

The CDR3 nucleotides read TGTGCCAGCAGCGTAGGGAGTCCGAATTACAATGAGCAGTTCTTC. Its translation: CASSVGSPNYNEQFF. The rearrangement links TRBV9 to TRBJ2-1, with no clear D. The V end lost 0 bases, the J end lost 4 bases, and 11 bases lay between the germline ends. Per germline, CDR1 SGDLS and CDR2 YYNGEE. This CDR3 is built from 15 residues.

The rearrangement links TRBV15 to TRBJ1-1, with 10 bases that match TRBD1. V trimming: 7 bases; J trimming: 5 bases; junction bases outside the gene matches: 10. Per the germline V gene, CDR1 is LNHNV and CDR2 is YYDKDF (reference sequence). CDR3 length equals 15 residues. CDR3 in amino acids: CATTSLDRGLTEAFF. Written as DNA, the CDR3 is TGTGCCACCACTTCGTTGGACAGGGGGTTAACTGAAGCTTTCTTT.

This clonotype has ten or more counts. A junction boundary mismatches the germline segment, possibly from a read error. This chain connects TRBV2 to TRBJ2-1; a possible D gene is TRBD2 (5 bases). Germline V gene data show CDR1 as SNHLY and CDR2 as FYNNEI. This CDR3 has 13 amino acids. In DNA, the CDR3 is TGTGCCAGCAGTGCCCCTAGCAAGGCGGCGAAGACCTTC. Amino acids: CASSAPSKAAKTF.

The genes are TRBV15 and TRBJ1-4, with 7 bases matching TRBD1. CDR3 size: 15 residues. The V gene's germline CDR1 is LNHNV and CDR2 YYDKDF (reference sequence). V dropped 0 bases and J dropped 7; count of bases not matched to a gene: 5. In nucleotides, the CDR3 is TGTGCCACCAGCAGAGATATTAGGGGGCCTGAAAAACTGTTTTTT. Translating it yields CATSRDIRGPEKLFF.

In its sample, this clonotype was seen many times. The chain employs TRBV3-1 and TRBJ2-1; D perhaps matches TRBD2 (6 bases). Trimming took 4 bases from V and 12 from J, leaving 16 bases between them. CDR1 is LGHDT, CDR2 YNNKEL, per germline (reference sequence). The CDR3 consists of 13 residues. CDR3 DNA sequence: TGTGCCAGCAGCCTCACCCGGGACTTGGGGCAGTTCTTC. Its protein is CASSLTRDLGQFF.

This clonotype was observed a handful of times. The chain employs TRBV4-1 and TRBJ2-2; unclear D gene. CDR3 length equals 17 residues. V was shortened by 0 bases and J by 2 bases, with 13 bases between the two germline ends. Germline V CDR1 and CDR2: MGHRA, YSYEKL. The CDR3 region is CASSQDAWRTNTGELFF. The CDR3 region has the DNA TGCGCCAGCAGCCAAGATGCTTGGCGGACCAACACCGGGGAGCTGTTTTTT.

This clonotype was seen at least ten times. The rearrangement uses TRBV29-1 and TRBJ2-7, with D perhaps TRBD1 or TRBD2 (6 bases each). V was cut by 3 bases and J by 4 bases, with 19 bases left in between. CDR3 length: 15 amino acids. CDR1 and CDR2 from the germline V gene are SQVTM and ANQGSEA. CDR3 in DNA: TGCAGCGTTGAGTTTTCGGGACAAGGGACTTACGAGCAGTACTTC. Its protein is CSVEFSGQGTYEQYF.

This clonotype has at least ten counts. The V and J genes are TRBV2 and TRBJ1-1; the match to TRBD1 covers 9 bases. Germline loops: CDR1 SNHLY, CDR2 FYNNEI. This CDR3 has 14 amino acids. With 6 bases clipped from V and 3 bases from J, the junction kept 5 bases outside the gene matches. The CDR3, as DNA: TGTGCCAGCAGGAAGGGACAGGGTGACACTGAAGCTTTCTTT. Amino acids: CASRKGQGDTEAFF.

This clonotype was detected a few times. CDR3 loop: CASRRAQGDYGYTF. CDR3 in DNA: TGTGCCAGCAGGAGGGCGCAGGGTGACTATGGCTACACCTTC. This chain links TRBV2 with TRBJ1-2, with a weak D call TRBD1 (5 bases). The CDR3 spans 14 residues. V lost 6 bases and J lost 3, with 14 bases in between. Germline loops: CDR1 SNHLY, CDR2 FYNNEI.

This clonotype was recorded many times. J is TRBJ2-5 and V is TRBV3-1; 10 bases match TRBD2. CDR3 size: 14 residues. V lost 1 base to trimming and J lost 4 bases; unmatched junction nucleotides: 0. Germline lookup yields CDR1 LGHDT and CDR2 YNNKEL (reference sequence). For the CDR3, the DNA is TGTGCCAGCAGCCAAGGGACTAGCGGAGAGACCCAGTACTTC. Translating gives CASSQGTSGETQYF.

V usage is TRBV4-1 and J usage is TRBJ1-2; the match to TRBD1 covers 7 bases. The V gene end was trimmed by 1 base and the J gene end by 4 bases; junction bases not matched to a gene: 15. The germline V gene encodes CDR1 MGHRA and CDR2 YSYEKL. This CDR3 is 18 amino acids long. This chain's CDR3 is CASSQATPWDRYRYGYTF. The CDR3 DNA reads TGCGCCAGCAGCCAAGCTACTCCGTGGGACAGATATCGCTATGGCTACACCTTC.

DNA of the CDR3: TGTGCCAGCAGGGGGGCCGGGACCCCGGAATGGGAAAAACTGTTTTTT. This gives the protein CASRGAGTPEWEKLFF. This sequence joins TRBV28 and TRBJ1-4; TRBD1 might be the D (6 bases). The V end lost 6 bases, the J end lost 8 bases, and 22 bases lay between the germline ends. The CDR3 has 16 residues. Germline CDR1 MDHEN, CDR2 SYDVKM.

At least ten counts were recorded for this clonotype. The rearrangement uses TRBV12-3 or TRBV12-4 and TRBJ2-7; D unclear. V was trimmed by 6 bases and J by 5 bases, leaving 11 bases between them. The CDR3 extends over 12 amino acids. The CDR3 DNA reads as TGTGCCAGCAGCAACAGTGGAAACGAGCAGTACTTC. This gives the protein CASSNSGNEQYF.

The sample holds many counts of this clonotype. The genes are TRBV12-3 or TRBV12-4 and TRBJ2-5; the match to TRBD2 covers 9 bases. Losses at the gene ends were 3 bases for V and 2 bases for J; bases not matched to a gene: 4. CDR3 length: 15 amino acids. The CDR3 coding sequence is TGTGCCAGCAGTTTGGCAGCGGGGGGTCAAGAGACCCAGTACTTC. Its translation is CASSLAAGGQETQYF.

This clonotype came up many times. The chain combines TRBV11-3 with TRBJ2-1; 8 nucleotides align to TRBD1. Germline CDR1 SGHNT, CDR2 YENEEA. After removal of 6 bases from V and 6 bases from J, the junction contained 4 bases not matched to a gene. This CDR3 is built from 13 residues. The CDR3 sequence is CASSGDRGNEQFF. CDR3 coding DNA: TGTGCCAGCAGTGGAGACAGGGGCAATGAGCAGTTCTTC.

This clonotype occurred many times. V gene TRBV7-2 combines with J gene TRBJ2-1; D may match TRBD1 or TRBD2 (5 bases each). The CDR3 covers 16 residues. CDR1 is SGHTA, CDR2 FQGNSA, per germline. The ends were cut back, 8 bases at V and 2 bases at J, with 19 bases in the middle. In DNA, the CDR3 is TGTGCCAGCTGTATAGCCGGGGCAGGAGCCTACAATGAGCAGTTCTTC. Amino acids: CASCIAGAGAYNEQFF.

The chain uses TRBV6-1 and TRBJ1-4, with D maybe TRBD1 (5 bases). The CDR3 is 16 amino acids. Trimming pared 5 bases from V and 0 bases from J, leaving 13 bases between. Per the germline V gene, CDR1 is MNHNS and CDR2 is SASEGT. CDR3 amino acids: CASSRGRIATNEKLFF. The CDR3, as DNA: TGTGCCAGCAGTCGGGGACGGATTGCAACTAATGAAAAACTGTTTTTT.

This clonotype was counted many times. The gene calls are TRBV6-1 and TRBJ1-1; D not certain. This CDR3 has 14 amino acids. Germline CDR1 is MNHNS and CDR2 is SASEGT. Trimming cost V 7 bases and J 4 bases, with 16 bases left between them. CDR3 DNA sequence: TGTGCCAGCACCTTAGGGTCCGGAGGCACTGAAGCTTTCTTT. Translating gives CASTLGSGGTEAFF.